Given below is one T cell receptor beta chain in context. The entry originates in a study of beta chain features in type 1 diabetes. After removal of 4 bases from V and 12 bases from J, the junction contained 10 bases not matched to a gene. This CDR3 is 14 amino acids long. In germline, CDR1 is SQVTM, CDR2 ANQGSEA. Of the isolated RNA, all was reverse transcribed, and so the sequenced material was expressed TCRB transcripts. Some clones are missing from TCRdb's copy, which holds only in-frame ones; the method was immunoSEQ multiplex PCR. Altogether approximately 150,000 clones are present, roughly 9% being singletons, with the ten largest covering 2% to 3%.

The source of this sequence is a woman between 18 and 30 years old in good health. The chain uses TRBV29-1 and TRBJ2-1, with 12 bases identical to TRBD2. Sequences were obtained from central memory CD4+ T cells from blood. CDR3 residues: CSVAHRTSGVGQFF. The CDR3 nucleotides read TGCAGCGTTGCTCATAGGACTAGCGGGGTCGGGCAGTTCTTC.